The 4 T cell receptor beta chains reported below all come from one sample, sequenced in a study of siplizumab effects on memory and regulatory T cells. Measured with immunoSEQ multiplex PCR; TCRdb has only the in-frame clones, and not every one. This sample carries tens of thousands of clones, approximately 95% of them seen once, and the ten largest clones take approximately 38%. The source material was CD8+ T cells sorted from blood. These receptors were obtained from a human donor in good health.

This clone was seen a single time. The chain is built from TRBV4-1 and TRBJ2-7, with 7 bases fitting TRBD2. The V and J ends lost 2 bases and 2 bases, in that order; junction bases with no gene match: 6. Looked up from germline, CDR1 is MGHRA and CDR2 is YSYEKL. The CDR3 has 15 amino acids. The CDR3 nucleotides are TGCGCCAGCAGCCAAAGACTAGCAGAAGCCTACGAGCAGTACTTC. This sequence encodes CASSQRLAEAYEQYF.

This clone was counted once. The chain carries TRBV4-1 and TRBJ2-7; 7 bases align to TRBD1. The trim removed 3 bases at V and 5 bases at J, leaving 7 bases unmatched. In germline, CDR1 is MGHRA, CDR2 YSYEKL. This CDR3 contains 14 residues. The CDR3 coding sequence is TGCGCCAGCAGCCACACGATAGGGACAGACGAGCAGTACTTC. Translation gives CASSHTIGTDEQYF.

This clone has just a few counts. The J gene is TRBJ1-1, the V gene TRBV28, with 7 bases that match TRBD1. This CDR3 is 13 amino acids long. J lost 8 bases, V lost 6 bases, and 9 bases had no gene match. Germline V gives CDR1 MDHEN, CDR2 SYDVKM. CDR3 protein: CASSLTGVAEAFF. The DNA for the CDR3 is TGTGCCAGCAGCCTCACAGGGGTCGCGGAAGCTTTCTTT.

The chain links TRBV28 to TRBJ2-7; D is unclear. CDR3 size: 12 residues. Germline V lookup: CDR1 MDHEN, CDR2 SYDVKM. Trimming left V 2 bases short and J 3 bases short, with 5 bases between. CDR3 in DNA: TGTGCCAGCAGTTTACCGGGCTACGAGCAGTACTTC. Protein sequence: CASSLPGYEQYF.